This entry describes one T cell receptor (beta chain). The antigen it recognizes is unknown. No quality values exist for individual bases; no much larger clone is one base distant. Each collaborating institution followed its own protocols to collect whole blood in K2EDTA tubes. For TCRbeta analysis, collaborator samples were shipped as frozen whole blood, as isolated PBMCs, or as DNA extracted from either sample type. CDR1 and CDR2 were assigned from the germline V gene (reference sequence) as SGHKS and YYEKEE. Germline trimming: 4 bases from V, 8 bases from J; junction bases outside gene matches: 10. Its CDR3 holds 15 amino acids, cysteine through phenylalanine. The read is trimmed to its CDR3 DNA, 45 bases read in frame from base 1. These data originate in a study of blood T cell repertoires in COVID-19 (dated by TCRdb to 2020 to 2022). For context, the study as a whole: Samples from collaborators originated in the United States, Italy and Spain and spanned both the acute and convalescent phases of COVID-19. HLA class I and class II types, where available, came from metadata supplied by the sample provider rather than from assay-based typing. Samples were obtained from the ongoing ImmuneRACE study (first 160 participants) and from 1,000 to 1,500 subjects provided by 6 global collaborators. Nearly every sample came with metadata listing a de-identified subject ID, COVID-19 status, age in years and sex. The repertoires were released in a freely available public database meant as a resource for research on the immune response to SARS-CoV-2. The prospective study material was composed of cDNA or gDNA derived from T cells, B-cell-depleted T cells, or PBMCs. The dataset comprised deeply sampled blood TCRbeta repertoires from subjects exposed to, actively infected with, or recovered from COVID-19. Points the paper makes about the study in general: The amount of clinical and demographic metadata varied by source and participant and was provided uncurated.

The immunoSEQ Assay, a bias-controlled multiplex PCR, was used to amplify TCRbeta CDR3 regions from genomic DNA. The source study handled its data this way. The number of nucleated cells in each sample was estimated by amplification of reference gene primers within the assay. Sequence reads were collapsed and filtered to measure the absolute abundance of every unique TCRbeta CDR3 rearrangement. For each sample, productive Simpson clonality was calculated as the square root of Simpson's diversity index across productive rearrangements. TCRdb re-hosts the immuneACCESS table, in-frame sequences only. Its copies lack some clones; in the studies checked, an unresolved V gene accounts for under half of them, and the cause for the rest is not known. V and J calls and clone size come straight from that table; D and trimming were deduced from the DNA. This sample has more than 200,000 clones in its table, and 70% to 90% of those were observed once. The top ten clones comprise 1.5% to 2% of the sample.

The chain links TRBV5-5 with TRBJ2-1; 9 bases in the middle match TRBD2. Sequencing was carried out using peripheral blood. The receptor was derived from a man aged 25-40 years with active or convalescent COVID-19. The bases read TGTGCCAGCAGCCCGGAGGGACTAGCATACGATGAGCAGTTCTTC. Translation gives CASSPEGLAYDEQFF.